Each of the 10 T cell receptor beta chains below was sequenced from the same sample in a study of cytomegalovirus exposure and HLA in healthy donors. The PCR had 60 Vbeta and 13 Jbeta primers. Data came from immunoSEQ multiplex PCR; TCRdb stores just in-frame clones and leaves some out. This listing includes 150,000 or so clones. Sequenced input: PBMCs. The receptors shown here come from a man aged 18 to 30 in good health and CMV-seronegative.

This rearrangement joins TRBV7-3 to TRBJ2-3; D is possibly TRBD2 (6 bases). This CDR3 spans 14 amino acids. V was shortened by 3 bases and J by 0 bases, with 7 bases between the two germline ends. Germline CDR1 is SGHTA and CDR2 is FQGTGA. DNA of the CDR3: TGTGCCAGCAGCTTGGGACTTAGCACAGATACGCAGTATTTT. As protein: CASSLGLSTDTQYF.

The chain links TRBV29-1 to TRBJ2-5; 7 positions agree with TRBD1. The J call is doubtful: the DNA matches TRBJ2-7 better. Germline V gene lookup returns CDR1 SQVTM and CDR2 ANQGSEA. This CDR3 has 12 amino acids. The CDR3 sequence: CSVVSGGYEQYF. The CDR3 region has the DNA TGCAGCGTTGTATCAGGGGGCTACGAGCAGTACTTC.

This chain connects TRBV20-1 to TRBJ2-7, with no clear D. CDR1 and CDR2 (germline): DFQATT, SNEGSKA (reference sequence). The V gene lost 0 bases and the J gene lost 3 bases, with 3 bases spanning the gap. This CDR3 is 11 amino acids long. In DNA form, the CDR3 reads TGCAGTGCTAGAGACGGCTACGAGCAGTACTTC. Amino acid sequence: CSARDGYEQYF.

V and J are TRBV11-3 and TRBJ1-1; D uncertain. Looked up from germline, CDR1 is SGHNT and CDR2 is YENEEA. This CDR3 has 14 residues. Trimming took off 5 bases at V and 1 base at J, with 11 bases between the two ends. CDR3 bases: TGTGCCAGCAGCCGAGGAAGAGCGAACACTGAAGCTTTCTTT. Translating it yields CASSRGRANTEAFF.

This chain uses TRBV27 with TRBJ2-1, with D perhaps TRBD2 (7 bases). The CDR3 extends over 15 amino acids. V shed 5 bases and J shed 6 bases, with 17 bases lying between them. Germline CDR1 is MNHEY and CDR2 is SMNVEV (reference sequence). CDR3 in amino acids: CASSTRTRGGNEQFF. The CDR3 DNA reads TGTGCCAGCAGTACTCGGACTAGAGGGGGCAATGAGCAGTTCTTC.

The chain is built from TRBV6-5 and TRBJ2-7; 7 bases are a match to TRBD1. The CDR3 is made up of 14 amino acids. The V and J ends lost 0 bases and 4 bases, in that order; junction bases with no gene match: 3. CDR1 and CDR2 from the germline V gene are MNHEY and SVGAGI. For the CDR3, the DNA is TGTGCCAGCAGTTACTCGAAGGGACAGTACGAGCAGTACTTC. Encoded protein: CASSYSKGQYEQYF.

This chain links TRBV11-3 with TRBJ2-7; D might be TRBD1 (5 bases). Germline V gene sequence: CDR1 SGHNT, CDR2 YENEEA. V gave up 1 base and J gave up 2 bases, with 12 bases separating them. The CDR3 runs 15 residues. The chain's CDR3 is CASSLGTGLTYEQYF. CDR3 coding DNA: TGTGCCAGCAGCTTAGGTACAGGCCTGACCTACGAGCAGTACTTC.

The rearrangement uses TRBV9 and TRBJ2-6, with D unresolved. Trimming pared 1 base from V and 0 bases from J, leaving 5 bases between. The CDR3 spans 15 residues. Germline V gene lookup returns CDR1 SGDLS and CDR2 YYNGEE. The CDR3 region has the DNA TGTGCCAGCAGCGTATTCTCCTCTGGGGCCAACGTCCTGACTTTC. Translation gives CASSVFSSGANVLTF.

The V gene is TRBV27, the J gene TRBJ2-7; 8 bases align to TRBD1. V lost 5 bases, J lost 1 base, and 10 bases stayed unmatched. CDR1 is MNHEY, CDR2 SMNVEV, per germline (reference sequence). The CDR3 totals 16 residues. CDR3 DNA sequence: TGTGCCAGCAGTGGCCGACGGACAGGGATATCCTACGAGCAGTACTTC. Translation: CASSGRRTGISYEQYF.

J is TRBJ1-5 and V is TRBV6-1; 9 bases line up with TRBD1. CDR1 is MNHNS, CDR2 SASEGT, per germline. V was clipped by 4 bases and J by 4 bases; unmatched bases: 5. CDR3 size: 15 residues. CDR3 protein: CASSGTGTGNQPQHF. In DNA, the CDR3 is TGTGCCAGCAGTGGAACCGGGACAGGGAATCAGCCCCAGCATTTT.